This T cell receptor (beta chain) was identified in a study of cytotoxic CD8 clonotypes in ibrutinib-treated CLL. About the study: The group held roughly ten relapsed/refractory and roughly 15 treatment-naive patients, with under 18 IGHV unmutated.

The method was immunoSEQ multiplex PCR; TCRdb's version includes in-frame clones alone and lacks a portion of them. The sample holds about 270,000 clones, about 72% seen once. In its sample, this clone was seen a few times. V lost 5 bases, J lost 3 bases, and 13 bases lay in between. The CDR3 covers 15 residues. Germline V lookup: CDR1 LGHNT, CDR2 FRNRAP. The chain joins TRBV12-5 to TRBJ1-4; D gene ambiguous. This TCR derives from a human donor with chronic lymphocytic leukemia. The specimen was PBMCs, collected at disease progression, from a patient treated with ibrutinib. CDR3 in amino acids: CASGAPGRSNEKLFF. CDR3 DNA: TGTGCTAGTGGTGCCCCGGGTAGGTCTAATGAAAAACTGTTTTTT.